This T cell receptor beta chain was documented in a study of cytomegalovirus exposure and HLA in healthy donors. Overall study findings and caveats: Most CMV-associated TCR beta chains appeared HLA-restricted in a later analysis. Relative to the approximately 680-donor mean, N-insertions were reportedly fewer in an Asian-associated ancestry cluster in a later analysis.

This CDR3 comprises 14 residues. CDR1 is KGHSH, CDR2 LQKENI, per germline. V lost 3 bases to trimming and J lost 6 bases, with 13 bases between them. The primer mix had 60 Vbeta and 13 Jbeta primers. Produced via immunoSEQ multiplex PCR; TCRdb's table is partial and in-frame only. This table has 130,000 to 150,000 clones, 78% appearing once. Details on this clone: Its antigen is as yet unknown.

The chain links TRBV18 to TRBJ2-3; maybe TRBD1 (6 bases). This receptor was obtained from a male donor in good health and CMV-seronegative. Sequencing was done on a sample of PBMCs. CDR3 sequence reads: CASSPRQAPDTQYF. The CDR3 DNA is TGTGCCAGCTCACCCCGACAGGCTCCGGATACGCAGTATTTT.